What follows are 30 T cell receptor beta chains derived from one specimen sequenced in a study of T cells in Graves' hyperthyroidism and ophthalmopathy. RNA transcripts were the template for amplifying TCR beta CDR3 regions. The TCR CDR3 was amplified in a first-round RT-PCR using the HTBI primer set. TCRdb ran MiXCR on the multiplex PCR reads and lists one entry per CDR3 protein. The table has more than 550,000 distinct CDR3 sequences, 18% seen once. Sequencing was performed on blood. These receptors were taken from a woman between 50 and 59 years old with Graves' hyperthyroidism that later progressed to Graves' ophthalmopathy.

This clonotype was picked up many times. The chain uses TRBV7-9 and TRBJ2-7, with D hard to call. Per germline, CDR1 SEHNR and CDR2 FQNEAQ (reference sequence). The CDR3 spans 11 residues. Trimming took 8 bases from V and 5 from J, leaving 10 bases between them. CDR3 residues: CASGRADEQYF. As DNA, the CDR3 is TGTGCCAGCGGAAGGGCGGACGAGCAGTACTTC. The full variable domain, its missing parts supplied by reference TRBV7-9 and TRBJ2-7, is DTGVSQNPRHKITKRGQNVTFRCDPISEHNRLYWYRQTLGQGPEFLTYFQNEAQLEKSRLLSDRFSAERPKGSFSTLEIQRTEQGDSAMYLCASGRADEQYFGPGTRLTVT.

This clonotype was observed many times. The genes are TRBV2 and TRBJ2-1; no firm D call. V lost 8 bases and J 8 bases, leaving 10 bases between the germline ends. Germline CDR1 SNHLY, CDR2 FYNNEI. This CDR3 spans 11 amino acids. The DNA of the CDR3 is TGTGCCAGCGTAAGTTTCGATGAGCAGTTCTTC. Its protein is CASVSFDEQFF.

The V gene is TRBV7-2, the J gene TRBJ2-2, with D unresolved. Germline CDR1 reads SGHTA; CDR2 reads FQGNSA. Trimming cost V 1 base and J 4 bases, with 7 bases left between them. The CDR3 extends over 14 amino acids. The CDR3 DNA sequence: TGTGCCAGCAGCTTAGAGTGGGTCACCGGGGAGCTGTTTTTT. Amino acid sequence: CASSLEWVTGELFF.

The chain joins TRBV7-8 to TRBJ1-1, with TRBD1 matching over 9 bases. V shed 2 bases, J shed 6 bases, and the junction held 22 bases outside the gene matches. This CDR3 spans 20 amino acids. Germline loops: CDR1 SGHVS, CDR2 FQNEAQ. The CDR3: CASSLRDLGGQGFELSEAFF. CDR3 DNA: TGTGCCAGCAGCTTAAGAGACCTAGGGGGACAGGGTTTTGAGCTCTCTGAAGCTTTCTTT.

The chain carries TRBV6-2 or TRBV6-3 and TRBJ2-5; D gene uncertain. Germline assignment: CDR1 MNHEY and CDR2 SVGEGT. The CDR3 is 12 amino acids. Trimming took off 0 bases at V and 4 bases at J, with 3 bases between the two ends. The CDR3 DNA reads TGTGCCAGCAGTTACTCGACAGAGACCCAGTACTTC. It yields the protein CASSYSTETQYF.

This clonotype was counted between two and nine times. As DNA, the CDR3 is TGTGCCAGCAGTTACGGGCCCGAATCAGGGCCCCAGCATTTT. Protein sequence: CASSYGPESGPQHF. V usage is TRBV6-6 and J usage is TRBJ1-5; D is undetermined. The CDR3 contains 14 residues. From germline, CDR1 is MNHNY and CDR2 SVGAGI (reference sequence). With 2 bases removed from V and 9 bases from J, the gap between germline ends came to 14 bases.

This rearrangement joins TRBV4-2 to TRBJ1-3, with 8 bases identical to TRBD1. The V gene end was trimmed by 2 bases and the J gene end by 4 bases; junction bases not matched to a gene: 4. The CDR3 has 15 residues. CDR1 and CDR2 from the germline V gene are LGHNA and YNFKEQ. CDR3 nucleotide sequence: TGTGCCAGCAGCCAACGGACAGGGAGCGGAAACACCATATATTTT. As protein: CASSQRTGSGNTIYF.

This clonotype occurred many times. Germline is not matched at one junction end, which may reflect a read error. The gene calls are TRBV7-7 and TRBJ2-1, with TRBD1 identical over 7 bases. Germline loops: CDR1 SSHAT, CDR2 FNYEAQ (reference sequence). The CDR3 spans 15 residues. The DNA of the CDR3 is TGTGCTAGCAGCTTATCGAGGGACAGACAAAATGAGCAGTTCTTC. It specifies CASSLSRDRQNEQFF.

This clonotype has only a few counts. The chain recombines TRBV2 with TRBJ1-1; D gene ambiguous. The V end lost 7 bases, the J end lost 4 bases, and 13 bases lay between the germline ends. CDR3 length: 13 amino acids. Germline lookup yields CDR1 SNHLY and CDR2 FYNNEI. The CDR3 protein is CASTPPASTEAFF. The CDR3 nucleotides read TGTGCCAGCACCCCTCCGGCGAGCACTGAAGCTTTCTTT. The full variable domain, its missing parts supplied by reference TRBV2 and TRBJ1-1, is EPEVTQTPSHQVTQMGQEVILRCVPISNHLYFYWYRQILGQKVEFLVSFYNNEISEKSEIFDDQFSVERPDGSNFTLKIRSTKLEDSAMYFCASTPPASTEAFFGQGTRLTVV.

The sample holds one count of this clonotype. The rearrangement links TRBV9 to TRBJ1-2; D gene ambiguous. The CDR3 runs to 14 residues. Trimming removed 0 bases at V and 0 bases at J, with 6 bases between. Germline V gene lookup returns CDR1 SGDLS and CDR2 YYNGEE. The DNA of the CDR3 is TGTGCCAGCAGCGTAGACAGTTCTAACTATGGCTACACCTTC. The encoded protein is CASSVDSSNYGYTF.

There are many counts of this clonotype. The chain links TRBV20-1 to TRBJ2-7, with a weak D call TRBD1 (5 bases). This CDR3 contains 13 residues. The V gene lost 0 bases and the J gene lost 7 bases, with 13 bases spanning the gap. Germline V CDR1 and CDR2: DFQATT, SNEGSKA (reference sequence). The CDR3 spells CSARDWSGLEQYF. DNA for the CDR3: TGCAGTGCTAGAGATTGGTCAGGGTTGGAGCAGTACTTC.

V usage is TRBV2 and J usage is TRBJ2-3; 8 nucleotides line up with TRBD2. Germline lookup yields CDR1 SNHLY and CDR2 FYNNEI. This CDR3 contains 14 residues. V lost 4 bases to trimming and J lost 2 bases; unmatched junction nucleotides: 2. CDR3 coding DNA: TGTGCCAGCAGTGGTAGCGGGGCCACAGATACGCAGTATTTT. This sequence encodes CASSGSGATDTQYF.

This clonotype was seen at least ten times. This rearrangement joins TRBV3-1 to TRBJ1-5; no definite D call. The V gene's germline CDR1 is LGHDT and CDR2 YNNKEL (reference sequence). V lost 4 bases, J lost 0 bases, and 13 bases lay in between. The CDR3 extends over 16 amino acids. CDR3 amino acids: CASSPSMGDSNQPQHF. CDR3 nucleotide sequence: TGTGCCAGCAGCCCCTCTATGGGAGATAGCAATCAGCCCCAGCATTTT.

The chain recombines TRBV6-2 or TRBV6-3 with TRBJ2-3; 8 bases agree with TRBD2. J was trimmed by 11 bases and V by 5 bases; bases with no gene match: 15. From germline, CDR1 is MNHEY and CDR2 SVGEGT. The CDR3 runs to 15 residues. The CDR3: CASSGAPSGGSRQYF. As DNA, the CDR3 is TGTGCCAGCAGTGGGGCCCCCAGCGGGGGAAGTAGGCAGTATTTT.

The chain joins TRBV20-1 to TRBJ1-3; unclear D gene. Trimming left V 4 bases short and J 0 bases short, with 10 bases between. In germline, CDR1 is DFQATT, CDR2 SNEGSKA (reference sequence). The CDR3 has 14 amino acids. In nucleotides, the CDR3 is TGCAGTGCTACTGGGTTTTACTCTGGAAACACCATATATTTT. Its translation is CSATGFYSGNTIYF.

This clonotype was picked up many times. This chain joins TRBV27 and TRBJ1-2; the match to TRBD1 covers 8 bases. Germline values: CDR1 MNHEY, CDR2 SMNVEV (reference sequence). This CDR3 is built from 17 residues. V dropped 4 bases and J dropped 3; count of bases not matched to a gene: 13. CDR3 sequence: CASSSIRGRLNYYGYTF. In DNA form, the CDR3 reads TGTGCCAGCAGTTCGATCAGGGGGCGATTGAATTACTATGGCTACACCTTC.

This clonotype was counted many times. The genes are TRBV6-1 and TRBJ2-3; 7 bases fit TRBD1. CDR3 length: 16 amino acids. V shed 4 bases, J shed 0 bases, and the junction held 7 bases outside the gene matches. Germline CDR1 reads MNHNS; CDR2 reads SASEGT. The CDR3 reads CASSGDRVASTDTQYF. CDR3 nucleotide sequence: TGTGCCAGCAGTGGAGACAGGGTGGCTAGCACAGATACGCAGTATTTT.

This chain's CDR3 is CSGGQRAFGEQFF. In DNA form, the CDR3 reads TGCAGTGGGGGCCAGCGGGCTTTCGGTGAGCAGTTCTTC. The V call is TRBV20-1, the J call TRBJ2-1, with a tentative D call TRBD2 (6 bases). The CDR3 spans 13 residues. With 7 bases removed from V and 9 bases from J, the gap between germline ends came to 19 bases. Germline lookup yields CDR1 DFQATT and CDR2 SNEGSKA (reference sequence).

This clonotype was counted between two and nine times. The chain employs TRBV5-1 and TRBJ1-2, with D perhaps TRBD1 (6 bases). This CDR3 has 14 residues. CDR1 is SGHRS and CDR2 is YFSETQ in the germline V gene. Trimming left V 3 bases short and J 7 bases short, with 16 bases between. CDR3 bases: TGCGCCAGCAGCTCGTTCCGTGGGGGCTTTGGCTACACCTTC. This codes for CASSSFRGGFGYTF.

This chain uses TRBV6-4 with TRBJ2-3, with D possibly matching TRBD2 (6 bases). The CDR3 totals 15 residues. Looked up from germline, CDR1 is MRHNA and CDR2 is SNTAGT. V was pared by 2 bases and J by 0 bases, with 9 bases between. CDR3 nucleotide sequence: TGTGCCAGCAGTGACGGCGGGGTGAGCACAGATACGCAGTATTTT. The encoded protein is CASSDGGVSTDTQYF.

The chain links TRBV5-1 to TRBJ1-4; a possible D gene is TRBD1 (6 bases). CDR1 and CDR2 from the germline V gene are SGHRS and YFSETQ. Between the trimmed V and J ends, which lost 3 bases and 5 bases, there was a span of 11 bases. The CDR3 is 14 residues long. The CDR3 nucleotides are TGCGCCAGCAGCTCAGACAGGCAGAATGAAAAACTGTTTTTT. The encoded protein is CASSSDRQNEKLFF.

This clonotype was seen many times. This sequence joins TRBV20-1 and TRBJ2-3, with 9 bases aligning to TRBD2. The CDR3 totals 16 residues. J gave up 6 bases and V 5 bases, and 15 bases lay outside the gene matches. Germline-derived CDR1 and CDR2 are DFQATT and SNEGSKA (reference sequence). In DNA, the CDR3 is TGCAGTGCTTCCCAAGGAGGCGGGGGGGCGCAGGATACGCAGTATTTT. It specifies CSASQGGGGAQDTQYF.

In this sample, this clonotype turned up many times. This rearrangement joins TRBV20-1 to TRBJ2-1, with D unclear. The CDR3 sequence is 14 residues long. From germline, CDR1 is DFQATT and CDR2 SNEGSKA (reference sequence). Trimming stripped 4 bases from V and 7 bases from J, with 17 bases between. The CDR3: CSAKFWSSLNEQFF. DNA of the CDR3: TGCAGTGCTAAGTTTTGGTCCTCTCTTAATGAGCAGTTCTTC.

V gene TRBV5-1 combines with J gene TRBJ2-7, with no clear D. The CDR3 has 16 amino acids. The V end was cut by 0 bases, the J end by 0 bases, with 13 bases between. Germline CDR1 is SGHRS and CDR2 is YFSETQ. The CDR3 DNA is TGCGCCAGCAGCTTGGTGGCAGGCCTAAGCTCCTACGAGCAGTACTTC. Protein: CASSLVAGLSSYEQYF.

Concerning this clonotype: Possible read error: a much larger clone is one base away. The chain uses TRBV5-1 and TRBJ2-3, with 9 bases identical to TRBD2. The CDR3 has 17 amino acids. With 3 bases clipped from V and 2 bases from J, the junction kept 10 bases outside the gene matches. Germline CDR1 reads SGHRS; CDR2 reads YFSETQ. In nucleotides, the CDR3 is TGCGCCAGCAGCTCCCGGTACGCGGGGGGGAACACAGATACGCAGTATTTT. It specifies CASSSRYAGGNTDTQYF.

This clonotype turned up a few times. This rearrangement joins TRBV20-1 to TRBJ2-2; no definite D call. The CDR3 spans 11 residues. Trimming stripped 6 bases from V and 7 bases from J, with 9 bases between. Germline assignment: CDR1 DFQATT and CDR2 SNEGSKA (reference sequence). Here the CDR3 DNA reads TGCAGTGCCGAACGAGTCGGGGAGCTGTTTTTT. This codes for CSAERVGELFF.

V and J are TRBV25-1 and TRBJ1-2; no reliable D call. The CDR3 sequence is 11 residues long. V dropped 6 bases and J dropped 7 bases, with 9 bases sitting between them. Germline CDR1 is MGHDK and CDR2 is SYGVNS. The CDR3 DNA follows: TGTGCCAGCAGGGCGGGAGCTGGCTACACCTTC. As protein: CASRAGAGYTF.

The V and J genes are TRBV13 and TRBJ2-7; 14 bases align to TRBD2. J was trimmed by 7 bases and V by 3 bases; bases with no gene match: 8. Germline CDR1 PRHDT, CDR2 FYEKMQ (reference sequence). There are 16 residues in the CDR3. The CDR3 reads CASSFAGTSGGREQYF. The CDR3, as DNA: TGTGCCAGCAGCTTTGCCGGGACTAGCGGGGGAAGGGAGCAGTACTTC.

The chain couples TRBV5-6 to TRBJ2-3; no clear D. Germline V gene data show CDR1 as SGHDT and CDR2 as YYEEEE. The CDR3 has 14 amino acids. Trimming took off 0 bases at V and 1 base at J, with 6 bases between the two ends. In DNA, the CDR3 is TGTGCCAGCAGCTTGGATCTAGGCACAGATACGCAGTATTTT. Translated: CASSLDLGTDTQYF. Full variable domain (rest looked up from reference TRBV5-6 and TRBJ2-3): DAGVTQSPTHLIKTRGQQVTLRCSPKSGHDTVSWYQQALGQGPQFIFQYYEEEERQRGNFPDRFSGHQFPNYSSELNVNALLLGDSALYLCASSLDLGTDTQYFGPGTRLTVL.

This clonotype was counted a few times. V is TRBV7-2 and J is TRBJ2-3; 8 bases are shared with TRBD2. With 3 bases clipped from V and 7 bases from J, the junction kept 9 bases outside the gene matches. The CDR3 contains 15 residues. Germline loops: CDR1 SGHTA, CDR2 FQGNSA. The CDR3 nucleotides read TGTGCCAGCAGCTTTCTCCTAGCGGGTTTTTATACGCAGTATTTT. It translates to CASSFLLAGFYTQYF.